This TCR beta chain came from a study of T cells in Graves' hyperthyroidism and ophthalmopathy. RNA transcripts were the template for amplifying TCR beta CDR3 regions. HTBI primers were used for first-round RT-PCR of the TCR CDR3. TCRdb recomputed calls from the multiplex PCR reads with MiXCR, one row per CDR3 protein. The sample has 350,000 to 450,000 distinct CDR3 sequences; about 15% are singletons. Germline V gene lookup returns CDR1 MNHNS and CDR2 SASEGT. CDR3 size: 15 residues. V was clipped by 3 bases and J by 4 bases, with 12 bases between them. In the case of this clonotype: Its antigen is still unknown.

Study observations and caveats: It was a median around 6 months before onset that the model predicted ophthalmopathy.

Input material: blood. V and J are TRBV6-1 and TRBJ2-2; D gene ambiguous. The clonotype originates from a woman in her sixties or seventies with Graves' hyperthyroidism. The CDR3 DNA reads as TGTGCCAGCAGTGAGTTCACAGTGAGCACCGGGGAGCTGTTTTTT. This codes for CASSEFTVSTGELFF.